The 25 T cell receptor beta chains listed next were all sequenced from one sample in a study of blood T cell repertoires in COVID-19. Libraries were prepared by immunoSEQ multiplex PCR; TCRdb keeps only in-frame clonotypes and omits some of them. The repertoire includes 120,000 or so clones, about 70% of them detected once, and approximately 2% sits in the top ten. Sequenced material: peripheral blood. The receptors originated from a woman in her 70s with acute or convalescent COVID-19.

This clone was picked up many times. The rearrangement joins TRBV14 to TRBJ2-1; 7 bases are shared with TRBD1. This CDR3 region has 20 residues. V shed 0 bases and J 5 bases; nucleotides not matched to a gene: 19. Germline V lookup: CDR1 SGHDN, CDR2 FVKESK. In nucleotides, the CDR3 is TGTGCCAGCAGCCAAGATGGGCAATCAACGACAGGGTCCCTGGACAATGAGCAGTTCTTC. Translated: CASSQDGQSTTGSLDNEQFF.

J is TRBJ2-7 and V is TRBV10-1; D remains unclear. The germline CDR1 and CDR2 sequences are WNHNN and SYGVQD (reference sequence). The CDR3 spans 9 residues. The CDR3 DNA is TGCGTAGAATACTACGAGCAGTACTTC. Translated, it gives CVEYYEQYF.

CDR3 region: CASSFLAGPPEETQYF. The CDR3 DNA follows: TGCGCCAGCAGCTTTTTAGCGGGACCACCGGAAGAGACCCAGTACTTC. The V and J genes are TRBV5-1 and TRBJ2-5, with 8 bases identical to TRBD2. CDR1 is SGHRS and CDR2 is YFSETQ in the germline V gene. Losses at the gene ends were 2 bases for V and 3 bases for J; bases not matched to a gene: 9. This CDR3 has 16 amino acids. Combining the CDR3 with reference TRBV5-1 and TRBJ2-5 gives the whole variable domain KAGVTQTPRYLIKTRGQQVTLSCSPISGHRSVSWYQQTPGQGLQFLFEYFSETQRNKGNFPGRFSGRQFSNSRSEMNVSTLELGDSALYLCASSFLAGPPEETQYFGPGTRLLVL.

The chain links TRBV6-5 to TRBJ1-3, with D tentatively TRBD1 (5 bases). The CDR3 loop spans 15 amino acids. Germline loops: CDR1 MNHEY, CDR2 SVGAGI. The germline V and J ends were trimmed by 5 bases and 1 base, with 12 bases remaining between them. The CDR3 reads CASSPRGGSGNTIYF. As DNA, the CDR3 is TGTGCCAGCAGTCCCCGGGGGGGTTCTGGAAACACCATATATTTT.

This chain joins TRBV6-1 and TRBJ2-1; 12 nucleotides line up with TRBD2. CDR3 length: 16 residues. CDR1 MNHNS and CDR2 SASEGT come from the germline V gene. The V gene end was trimmed by 4 bases and the J gene end by 4 bases; junction bases not matched to a gene: 5. The CDR3 loop reads CASSGASGRAYNEQFF. The CDR3 nucleotides read TGTGCCAGCAGTGGGGCTAGCGGGAGGGCGTACAATGAGCAGTTCTTC.

This chain uses TRBV7-2 with TRBJ1-1, with 7 bases aligning to TRBD1. Germline CDR1 reads SGHTA; CDR2 reads FQGNSA. The junction had 4 bases not matched to a gene; V was cut back by 5 bases and J by 1 base. The CDR3 consists of 14 residues. CDR3 amino acids: CASSTTGRNTEAFF. The CDR3 DNA sequence: TGTGCCAGCAGCACGACAGGGCGGAACACTGAAGCTTTCTTT.

The chain employs TRBV6-5 and TRBJ1-3, with D uncertain. The CDR3 sequence is 15 residues long. Per the germline V gene, CDR1 is MNHEY and CDR2 is SVGAGI. V was shortened by 6 bases and J by 0 bases, with 12 bases between the two germline ends. The CDR3 region is CASSRTIFSGNTIYF. DNA for the CDR3: TGTGCCAGCAGCAGGACTATTTTCTCTGGAAACACCATATATTTT.

The chain combines TRBV18 with TRBJ1-1; unclear D gene. V was shortened by 2 bases and J by 1 base, with 8 bases between the two germline ends. The CDR3 extends over 14 amino acids. Germline V gene lookup returns CDR1 KGHSH and CDR2 LQKENI. In DNA form, the CDR3 reads TGTGCCAGCTCACCAGGACTGGCGAACACTGAAGCTTTCTTT. Its protein is CASSPGLANTEAFF.

In this sample, this clone turned up once. This rearrangement joins TRBV24-1 to TRBJ2-7, with a tentative D call TRBD2 (5 bases). CDR3 length equals 14 residues. The germline V gene has CDR1 KGHDR and CDR2 SFDVKD. Trimming stripped 3 bases from V and 2 bases from J, with 10 bases between. The CDR3 protein is CATSDAGKTYEQYF. The CDR3, as DNA: TGTGCCACCAGTGATGCCGGGAAGACCTACGAGCAGTACTTC.

This chain links TRBV7-6 with TRBJ2-1; perhaps TRBD1 as D (6 bases). Trimming removed 2 bases from V and 7 bases from J, with 15 bases in between. This CDR3 spans 15 amino acids. CDR1 and CDR2 from the germline V gene are SGHVS and FNYEAQ. The CDR3 loop reads CASSLNGQTFNEQFF. The CDR3 DNA reads TGTGCCAGCAGCTTAAATGGACAGACCTTTAATGAGCAGTTCTTC. Full variable domain (remainder filled in from reference TRBV7-6 and TRBJ2-1): GAGVSQSPRYKVTKRGQDVALRCDPISGHVSLYWYRQALGQGPEFLTYFNYEAQQDKSGLPNDRFSAERPEGSISTLTIQRTEQRDSAMYRCASSLNGQTFNEQFFGPGTRLTVL.

J is TRBJ2-7 and V is TRBV2; D is ambiguous. Germline V gives CDR1 SNHLY, CDR2 FYNNEI. The V and J ends lost 8 bases and 3 bases respectively, with 8 bases between them. The CDR3 has 11 amino acids. In DNA, the CDR3 is TGTGCCAGCCAGTACAGCTACGAGCAGTACTTC. It is translated as CASQYSYEQYF.

The CDR3 sequence is CASSQEGGSPLHF. The CDR3 nucleotides are TGTGCCAGCAGCCAAGAGGGGGGTTCACCCCTCCACTTT. The chain joins TRBV4-2 to TRBJ1-6; a weak D match, TRBD1 (5 bases). Germline V gives CDR1 LGHNA, CDR2 YNFKEQ. The CDR3 runs 13 residues. Trimming stripped 0 bases from V and 9 bases from J, with 6 bases between.

CDR3 nucleotides: TGTGCCTGGAGTGTGGGGACCCCAGGGGGCGAGGAAGCTTTCTTT. Its protein product is CAWSVGTPGGEEAFF. This chain connects TRBV30 to TRBJ1-1; 8 nucleotides align to TRBD1. Looked up from germline, CDR1 is GTSNPN and CDR2 is SVGIG (reference sequence). The CDR3 spans 15 residues. Trimming took 0 bases from V and 8 from J; bases not matched to a gene: 11.

The chain recombines TRBV7-2 with TRBJ2-3, with D possibly TRBD1 on 5 matching bases. Between the trimmed V and J ends, which lost 6 bases and 4 bases, there was a span of 17 bases. Looked up from germline, CDR1 is SGHTA and CDR2 is FQGNSA. The CDR3 has 15 residues. The CDR3 sequence is CASRGDQGSADTQYF. In DNA, the CDR3 is TGTGCCAGCAGAGGGGATCAGGGTAGTGCAGATACGCAGTATTTT.

This clone was observed a few times. V and J are TRBV7-9 and TRBJ1-4; possibly TRBD1 for D (5 bases). This CDR3 is 15 amino acids long. CDR1 and CDR2 (germline): SEHNR, FQNEAQ (reference sequence). Trimming took 3 bases from V and 2 from J, leaving 10 bases between them. This chain's CDR3 is CASSLGGSTNEKLFF. The CDR3 DNA sequence: TGTGCCAGCAGCTTGGGGGGTTCTACTAATGAAAAACTGTTTTTT.

This rearrangement joins TRBV10-2 to TRBJ2-7; possible D gene TRBD2, 5 bases. V dropped 2 bases and J dropped 7 bases, with 12 bases sitting between them. The CDR3 covers 13 residues. From germline, CDR1 is WSHSY and CDR2 SAAADI. The CDR3 DNA reads TGCGCCAGCAGTGAGGCAGGAGCGGTGGAGCAGTACTTC. Its translation: CASSEAGAVEQYF.

This sequence joins TRBV16 and TRBJ2-3, with a tentative D call TRBD2 (5 bases). Looked up from germline, CDR1 is KGHSY and CDR2 is FQNENV. Between the trimmed V and J ends, which lost 2 bases and 2 bases, there was a span of 8 bases. The CDR3 covers 14 residues. The CDR3 reads CASSQLGNTDTQYF. CDR3 DNA: TGTGCCAGCAGCCAACTCGGGAACACAGATACGCAGTATTTT.

CDR3 sequence: CASSPPGQNYEQYF. The CDR3, as DNA: TGTGCCAGCTCACCACCGGGACAGAACTACGAGCAGTACTTC. The chain couples TRBV18 to TRBJ2-7, with 7 nucleotides matching TRBD1. The germline V gene has CDR1 KGHSH and CDR2 LQKENI. The CDR3 extends over 14 amino acids. The V and J ends lost 0 bases and 3 bases, in that order; junction bases with no gene match: 2.

This rearrangement joins TRBV6-5 to TRBJ2-3; D remains unclear. Germline CDR1 reads MNHEY; CDR2 reads SVGAGI. This CDR3 has 15 amino acids. V lost 2 bases and J 2 bases, leaving 11 bases between the germline ends. The CDR3 loop reads CASSYAQAPTDTQYF. The CDR3 bases are TGTGCCAGCAGTTACGCCCAAGCCCCCACAGATACGCAGTATTTT.

The rearrangement uses TRBV7-9 and TRBJ2-3, with 8 bases identical to TRBD2. CDR1 and CDR2 from the germline V gene are SEHNR and FQNEAQ (reference sequence). V dropped 2 bases and J dropped 5; count of bases not matched to a gene: 9. CDR3 length: 16 residues. CDR3 DNA sequence: TGTGCCAGCAGCTTAACGACGGGGGGGCCGATAGATACGCAGTATTTT. Protein sequence: CASSLTTGGPIDTQYF.

V and J are TRBV11-1 and TRBJ2-3; TRBD1 matches 9 bases. The ends lost 5 bases at V and 1 base at J; junction bases unmatched: 4. CDR1 is SGHAT, CDR2 FQDESV, per germline (reference sequence). CDR3 length: 15 amino acids. The CDR3 reads CASSIQGAGTDTQYF. In DNA form, the CDR3 reads TGTGCCAGCAGCATACAGGGGGCCGGCACAGATACGCAGTATTTT.

In regard to this clone: Other DNA sequences in this sample translate to the same CDR3. The V and J genes are TRBV5-4 and TRBJ2-3, with D tentatively TRBD2 (6 bases). CDR1 is SGHNT, CDR2 YYREEE, per germline (reference sequence). CDR3 length: 15 amino acids. The V end lost 4 bases, the J end lost 0 bases, and 12 bases lay between the germline ends. The CDR3 DNA reads as TGTGCCAGCAGCCTTGGGGGGACTAGCACAGATACGCAGTATTTT. Its protein is CASSLGGTSTDTQYF.

The CDR3 region is CASSDRAGGEKLFF. CDR3 coding DNA: TGTGCCAGCAGTGATAGGGCAGGGGGTGAAAAACTGTTTTTT. This sequence joins TRBV25-1 and TRBJ1-4; 7 nucleotides line up with TRBD1. The J segment lost 7 bases and the V segment lost 3 bases, leaving 5 bases of the junction unmatched. CDR1 is MGHDK, CDR2 SYGVNS, per germline. This CDR3 has 14 residues.

The chain has TRBV5-1 and TRBJ1-6; 8 nucleotides line up with TRBD1. Germline V gene data show CDR1 as SGHRS and CDR2 as YFSETQ. After removal of 2 bases from V and 9 bases from J, the junction contained 10 bases not matched to a gene. This CDR3 spans 16 amino acids. CDR3 nucleotide sequence: TGCGCCAGCAGCTTCGACGGCCAGGGGGCTTCTTCACCCCTCCACTTT. It encodes CASSFDGQGASSPLHF. The full variable domain, its missing parts supplied by reference TRBV5-1 and TRBJ1-6, is KAGVTQTPRYLIKTRGQQVTLSCSPISGHRSVSWYQQTPGQGLQFLFEYFSETQRNKGNFPGRFSGRQFSNSRSEMNVSTLELGDSALYLCASSFDGQGASSPLHFGNGTRLTVT.

V usage is TRBV5-6 and J usage is TRBJ2-5, with D maybe TRBD1 (6 bases). V lost 4 bases to trimming and J lost 2 bases, with 9 bases between them. The V gene's germline CDR1 is SGHDT and CDR2 YYEEEE. The CDR3 runs to 13 residues. CDR3 in DNA: TGTGCCAGCAGCCCGGACAGTCAAGAGACCCAGTACTTC. The encoded protein is CASSPDSQETQYF.